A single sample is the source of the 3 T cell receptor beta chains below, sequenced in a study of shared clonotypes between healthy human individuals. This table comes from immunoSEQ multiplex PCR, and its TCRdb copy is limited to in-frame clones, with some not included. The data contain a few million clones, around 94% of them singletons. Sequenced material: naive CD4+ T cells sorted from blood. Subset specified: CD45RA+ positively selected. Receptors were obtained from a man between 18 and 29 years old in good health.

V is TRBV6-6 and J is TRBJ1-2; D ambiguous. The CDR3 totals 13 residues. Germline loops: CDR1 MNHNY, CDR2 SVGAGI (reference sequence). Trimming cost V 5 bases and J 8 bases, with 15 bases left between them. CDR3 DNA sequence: TGTGCCAGCAGTGGCCCAGGCCCTTACGGCTACACCTTC. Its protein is CASSGPGPYGYTF.

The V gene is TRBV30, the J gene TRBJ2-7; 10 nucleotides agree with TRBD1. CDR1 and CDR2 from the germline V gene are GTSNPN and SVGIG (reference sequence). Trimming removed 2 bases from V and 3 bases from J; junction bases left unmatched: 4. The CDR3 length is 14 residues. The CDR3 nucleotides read TGTGCCTGGAGTTCGACAGGGGGCGGCTACGAGCAGTACTTC. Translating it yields CAWSSTGGGYEQYF.

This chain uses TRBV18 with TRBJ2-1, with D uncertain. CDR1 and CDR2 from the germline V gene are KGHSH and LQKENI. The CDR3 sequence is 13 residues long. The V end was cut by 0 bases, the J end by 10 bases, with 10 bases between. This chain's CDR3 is CASSPPSLGEQFF. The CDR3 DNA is TGTGCCAGCTCACCACCGTCCTTAGGGGAGCAGTTCTTC.